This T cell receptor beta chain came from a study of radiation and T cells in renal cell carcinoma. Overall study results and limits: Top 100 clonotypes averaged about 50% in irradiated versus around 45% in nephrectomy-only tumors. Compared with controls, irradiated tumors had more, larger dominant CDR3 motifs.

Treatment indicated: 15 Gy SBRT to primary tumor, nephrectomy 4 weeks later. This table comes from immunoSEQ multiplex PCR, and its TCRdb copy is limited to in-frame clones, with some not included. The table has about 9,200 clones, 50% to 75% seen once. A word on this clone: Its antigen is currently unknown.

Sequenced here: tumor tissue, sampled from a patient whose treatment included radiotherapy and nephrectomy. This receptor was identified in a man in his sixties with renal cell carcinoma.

Written as DNA, the CDR3 is TGTGCCAGCAGTGATGCCAGGTACGAGCAGTACTTC. Translation gives CASSDARYEQYF. This rearrangement joins TRBV25-1 to TRBJ2-7; D call uncertain. CDR3 length equals 12 residues. The V gene's germline CDR1 is MGHDK and CDR2 SYGVNS. V was clipped by 3 bases and J by 4 bases, with 7 bases between them.